These 28 T cell receptor beta chains were sequenced from one sample in a study of T cell responses to AZD1222 COVID-19 vaccine. TCRdb's copy holds only in-frame clones and misses some; the assay was immunoSEQ multiplex PCR. The table includes roughly 100,000 clones, roughly 84% detected once. The sequenced sample was peripheral blood, obtained on day 0 of AZD1222 vaccination. These receptors came from an adult in good health.

Turning to this clone: Mismatch with germline at one junction end may stem from a read error. The rearrangement joins TRBV6-1 to TRBJ2-4; a weak D match, TRBD1 (5 bases). Looked up from germline, CDR1 is MNHNS and CDR2 is SASEGT. The CDR3 is 20 amino acids. CDR3 sequence: CASSEAYRTGSTITKNIQYF. The DNA for the CDR3 is TGTGCCAGCAGCGAAGCGTACCGAACAGGTTCCACCATCACCAAAAACATTCAGTACTTC.

The V and J genes are TRBV7-2 and TRBJ1-5; D is unresolved. Germline assignment: CDR1 SGHTA and CDR2 FQGNSA. The CDR3 has 12 residues. V was pared by 1 base and J by 6 bases, with 4 bases between. The CDR3: CASSLDGQPQHF. The CDR3 coding sequence is TGTGCCAGCAGCTTAGACGGTCAGCCCCAGCATTTT.

The chain has TRBV11-3 and TRBJ2-3, with D unclear. The V end was cut by 2 bases, the J end by 1 base, with 7 bases between. Germline V gene data show CDR1 as SGHNT and CDR2 as YENEEA. The CDR3 extends over 14 amino acids. The DNA for the CDR3 is TGTGCCAGCAGCTTAAGGTCCGGCACAGATACGCAGTATTTT. It yields the protein CASSLRSGTDTQYF.

The chain combines TRBV6-2 or TRBV6-3 with TRBJ1-5, with TRBD1 matching 7 bases. In germline, CDR1 is MNHEY, CDR2 SVGEGT. The CDR3 sequence is 15 residues long. The V segment lost 3 bases and the J segment 5 bases; nucleotides outside the gene matches: 7. For the CDR3, the DNA is TGTGCCAGCAGTTATAGGGGGCAGGGTGATCAGCCCCAGCATTTT. It is translated as CASSYRGQGDQPQHF.

This sequence joins TRBV6-5 and TRBJ2-3; 7 nucleotides match TRBD2. With 6 bases clipped from V and 1 base from J, the junction kept 4 bases outside the gene matches. Germline V gives CDR1 MNHEY, CDR2 SVGAGI. This CDR3 spans 14 amino acids. The CDR3 region is CASRLGRGTDTQYF. CDR3 in DNA: TGTGCCAGCAGATTGGGGAGGGGCACAGATACGCAGTATTTT.

V and J are TRBV7-2 and TRBJ1-5; D unresolved. The CDR3 runs 13 residues. CDR1 and CDR2 from the germline V gene are SGHTA and FQGNSA. V was shortened by 1 base and J by 9 bases, with 10 bases between the two germline ends. This CDR3 is CASSLGPGGPQHF. The CDR3 DNA reads TGTGCCAGCAGCTTAGGGCCCGGCGGGCCCCAGCATTTT.

This chain joins TRBV7-2 and TRBJ1-2, with D possibly TRBD1 on 6 matching bases. Germline V lookup: CDR1 SGHTA, CDR2 FQGNSA. V lost 5 bases and J 8 bases, leaving 21 bases between the germline ends. The CDR3 is 15 residues long. Here the CDR3 reads CASSPRQALSGGYTF. The CDR3 bases are TGTGCCAGCAGCCCCAGACAGGCACTCTCGGGCGGCTACACCTTC. The whole variable domain, remainder taken from reference TRBV7-2 and TRBJ1-2, is GAGVSQSPSNKVTEKGKDVELRCDPISGHTALYWYRQSLGQGLEFLIYFQGNSAPDKSGLPSDRFSAERTGGSVSTLTIQRTQQEDSAVYLCASSPRQALSGGYTFGSGTRLTVV.

The chain links TRBV4-2 to TRBJ1-2; no clear D. The ends were cut back, 6 bases at V and 6 bases at J, with 14 bases in the middle. CDR1 LGHNA and CDR2 YNFKEQ come from the germline V gene. The CDR3 is 13 residues long. The CDR3 nucleotides read TGTGCCAGCAGACCCTCCGGGCTCGATGGCTACACCTTC. Amino acids: CASRPSGLDGYTF.

V gene TRBV15 combines with J gene TRBJ1-6; D gene uncertain. Deletions cut 0 bases from V and 0 bases from J, with 6 bases between. This CDR3 contains 16 residues. Germline V CDR1 and CDR2: LNHNV, YYDKDF (reference sequence). The CDR3 is CATSRERSSYNSPLHF. CDR3 bases: TGTGCCACCAGCAGAGAACGGAGCTCCTATAATTCACCCCTCCACTTT.

This rearrangement joins TRBV18 to TRBJ2-2; TRBD1 agrees at 9 bases. The germline V gene encodes CDR1 KGHSH and CDR2 LQKENI. There are 15 residues in the CDR3. The trim removed 2 bases at V and 6 bases at J, leaving 4 bases unmatched. The CDR3 DNA is TGTGCCAGCTCACCATACAGGGGGCGCGCCGGGGAGCTGTTTTTT. It specifies CASSPYRGRAGELFF.

V is TRBV11-3 and J is TRBJ2-1; 9 bases align to TRBD2. V gave up 1 base and J gave up 8 bases; unmatched junction bases: 12. CDR3 length equals 17 residues. Per the germline V gene, CDR1 is SGHNT and CDR2 is YENEEA. The CDR3 DNA follows: TGTGCCAGCAGCTTAGTGGGTCGGCGGGGGGGCGCCCATGAGCAGTTCTTC. It translates to CASSLVGRRGGAHEQFF.

V gene TRBV29-1 combines with J gene TRBJ1-2; no firm D call. Trimming took 4 bases from V and 2 from J, leaving 11 bases between them. The germline gives CDR1 SQVTM, CDR2 ANQGSEA. This CDR3 is built from 13 residues. The CDR3 region is CSVVKWENYGYTF. The DNA of the CDR3 is TGCAGCGTTGTCAAATGGGAGAACTATGGCTACACCTTC.

This clone showed up just a few times. This chain joins TRBV6-2 or TRBV6-3 and TRBJ1-5; tentative D call: TRBD1 (6 bases). Trimming pared 0 bases from V and 3 bases from J, leaving 9 bases between. Per the germline V gene, CDR1 is MNHEY and CDR2 is SVGEGT. The length of the CDR3 is 15 residues. Here the CDR3 DNA reads TGTGCCAGCAGTTACTCACAGGGACCCAATCAGCCCCAGCATTTT. Its translation is CASSYSQGPNQPQHF.

The V gene is TRBV9, the J gene TRBJ2-7; possible D gene TRBD1, 6 bases. CDR1 is SGDLS and CDR2 is YYNGEE in the germline V gene. V was shortened by 0 bases and J by 4 bases, with 14 bases between the two germline ends. The CDR3 spans 15 residues. CDR3 in amino acids: CASSVAYGTLYEQYF. Here the CDR3 DNA reads TGTGCCAGCAGCGTAGCCTACGGGACACTATACGAGCAGTACTTC.

CDR3 DNA sequence: TGTGCCAGCAGCTTGGGCACCCTTAGCAATCAGCCCCAGCATTTT. Translating it yields CASSLGTLSNQPQHF. This rearrangement joins TRBV5-5 to TRBJ1-5; D ambiguous. The germline V and J ends were trimmed by 0 bases and 0 bases, with 7 bases remaining between them. The CDR3 consists of 15 residues. Germline V gives CDR1 SGHKS, CDR2 YYEKEE (reference sequence).

The table lists this clone with a count of one. The chain employs TRBV10-3 and TRBJ1-5, with TRBD1 matching 7 bases. The CDR3 extends over 14 amino acids. V was pared by 4 bases and J by 4 bases, with 4 bases of the junction left unmatched. Germline CDR1 reads ENHRY; CDR2 reads SYGVKD. The CDR3: CAISGDRENQPQHF. In DNA, the CDR3 is TGTGCCATCAGTGGGGACAGAGAAAATCAGCCCCAGCATTTT.

This chain connects TRBV19 to TRBJ2-2; 12 bases are shared with TRBD2. From germline, CDR1 is LNHDA and CDR2 SQIVND (reference sequence). CDR3 length: 16 residues. The trim removed 3 bases at V and 6 bases at J, leaving 5 bases unmatched. CDR3 in DNA: TGTGCCAGTAGTATTCACCCTAGCGGGAGGGCCGGGGAGCTGTTTTTT. Its protein product is CASSIHPSGRAGELFF.

The chain recombines TRBV6-5 with TRBJ1-6, with D perhaps matching TRBD1 (6 bases). Looked up from germline, CDR1 is MNHEY and CDR2 is SVGAGI. The length of the CDR3 is 15 residues. V was trimmed by 0 bases and J by 6 bases, leaving 9 bases between them. CDR3 sequence (DNA): TGTGCCAGCAGTTACTCGAAGGGGGTTAATTCACCCCTCCACTTT. It yields the protein CASSYSKGVNSPLHF.

The chain combines TRBV7-2 with TRBJ1-6; D remains unclear. The CDR3 loop spans 16 amino acids. Trimming left V 3 bases short and J 2 bases short, with 11 bases between. CDR1 and CDR2 (germline): SGHTA, FQGNSA. In DNA, the CDR3 is TGTGCCAGCAGCTTTGACGGGAATACCTATAATTCACCCCTCCACTTT. Protein product: CASSFDGNTYNSPLHF.

The genes are TRBV3-1 (or the pseudogene TRBV3-2) and TRBJ1-5; tentative D call: TRBD1 (5 bases). V was shortened by 6 bases and J by 3 bases, with 12 bases between the two germline ends. Germline values: CDR1 LGHDT, CDR2 YNNKEL (reference sequence). There are 14 residues in the CDR3. CDR3 in amino acids: CASSHAGNNQPQHF. The CDR3 bases are TGTGCCAGCAGTCACGCAGGGAACAATCAGCCCCAGCATTTT.

The CDR3 DNA reads TGTGCCACCAGTGATGTGACAGCGGATCAGCCCCAGCATTTT. Amino acid sequence: CATSDVTADQPQHF. The V and J genes are TRBV24-1 and TRBJ1-5, with D perhaps TRBD1 (5 bases). The V end lost 3 bases, the J end lost 5 bases, and 10 bases lay between the germline ends. This CDR3 is 14 amino acids long. The V gene's germline CDR1 is KGHDR and CDR2 SFDVKD.

V usage is TRBV29-1 and J usage is TRBJ1-2; 8 bases map to TRBD1. CDR3 size: 13 residues. CDR1 and CDR2 (germline): SQVTM, ANQGSEA. V dropped 7 bases and J dropped 2; count of bases not matched to a gene: 6. The CDR3 reads CSAATGENYGYTF. For the CDR3, the DNA is TGCAGCGCGGCGACAGGGGAGAACTATGGCTACACCTTC.

The chain couples TRBV19 to TRBJ1-2; 9 bases align to TRBD1. The V and J ends lost 6 bases and 4 bases, in that order; junction bases with no gene match: 6. There are 14 residues in the CDR3. In germline, CDR1 is LNHDA, CDR2 SQIVND (reference sequence). Here the CDR3 DNA reads TGTGCCAGTAGATCGACAGGGGGATCCTATGGCTACACCTTC. It codes for CASRSTGGSYGYTF.

The rearrangement links TRBV4-1 to TRBJ1-1; the D gene is possibly TRBD1 (5 bases). This CDR3 has 17 residues. The germline gives CDR1 MGHRA, CDR2 YSYEKL. Trimming shortened V by 0 bases and J by 7 bases, and 21 bases separated the two germline ends. CDR3 sequence reads: CASSQEAYGRGRGEAFF. CDR3 bases: TGCGCCAGCAGCCAAGAGGCCTATGGTCGGGGCCGGGGTGAAGCTTTCTTT.

There are a few counts of this clone. This chain links TRBV5-4 with TRBJ2-7; 8 nucleotides line up with TRBD1. CDR3 length: 14 amino acids. Germline V lookup: CDR1 SGHNT, CDR2 YYREEE (reference sequence). V was clipped by 4 bases and J by 4 bases; unmatched bases: 7. CDR3 nucleotides: TGTGCCAGCAGCCCCAGGGGGCAGAGATACGAGCAGTACGTC. Translation: CASSPRGQRYEQYV.

The chain has TRBV27 and TRBJ2-2; D uncertain. The V end lost 4 bases, the J end lost 3 bases, and 9 bases lay between the germline ends. Germline CDR1 is MNHEY and CDR2 is SMNVEV (reference sequence). CDR3 length: 14 amino acids. The CDR3 DNA follows: TGTGCCAGCAGTTCGTACGGTGACACCGGGGAGCTGTTTTTT. Its translation is CASSSYGDTGELFF.

The chain links TRBV4-2 to TRBJ2-1, with TRBD2 identical over 14 bases. The CDR3 extends over 15 amino acids. V was clipped by 3 bases and J by 11 bases; unmatched bases: 6. CDR1 and CDR2 (germline): LGHNA, YNFKEQ. For the CDR3, the DNA is TGTGCCAGCAGCCAGGGACTAGCGGGAGTGTCCAAGCAGTTCTTC. Its protein product is CASSQGLAGVSKQFF.

The CDR3 nucleotides read TGTGCCAGCAGCTTGGCCGCGGCAGGCTCCTACAATGAGCAGTTCTTC. Protein sequence: CASSLAAAGSYNEQFF. This chain joins TRBV5-4 and TRBJ2-1, with no clear D. Between the trimmed V and J ends, which lost 0 bases and 0 bases, there was a span of 10 bases. CDR1 and CDR2 (germline): SGHNT, YYREEE (reference sequence). The CDR3 sequence is 16 residues long.